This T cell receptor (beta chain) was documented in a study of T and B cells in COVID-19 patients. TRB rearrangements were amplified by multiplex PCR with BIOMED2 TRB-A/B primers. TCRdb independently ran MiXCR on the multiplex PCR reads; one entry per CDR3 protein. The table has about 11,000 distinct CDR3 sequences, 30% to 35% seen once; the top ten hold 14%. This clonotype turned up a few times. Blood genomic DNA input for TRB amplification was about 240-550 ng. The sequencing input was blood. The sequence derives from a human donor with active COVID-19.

The CDR3 region is CSGGASGGVLSNTQYF. DNA for the CDR3: TGCAGCGGGGGGGCTAGCGGGGGGGTTTTGTCGAATACGCAGTATTTT. This chain links TRBV29-1 with TRBJ2-3; TRBD2 aligns across 12 bases. Germline V gene data show CDR1 as SQVTM and CDR2 as ANQGSEA. The CDR3 is made up of 16 amino acids. The trim removed 7 bases at V and 7 bases at J, leaving 15 bases unmatched.